This is a list of T cell receptor beta chains from one sample in a study of T cell responses to AZD1222 COVID-19 vaccine. Generated by immunoSEQ multiplex PCR, the TCRdb table keeps only in-frame clones and is missing some. The data show 68,000 or so clones, approximately 80% seen once. Specimen: peripheral blood, collected on day 0 of AZD1222 vaccination. The origin of the receptors is an adult in good health. Both conserved end residues are trimmed from each CDR3. Size tells how often a clone was seen (once, few, many) or the class of an expanded clone, and some rows leave it out.

J: TRBJ2-2; size: NA; V: TRBV5-1; length: 13; CDR3: ASSLDGVGTGELF
J: TRBJ1-5; size: NA; V: TRBV4-3; length: 10; CDR3: ASSQGGGPQH
J: TRBJ1-5; size: NA; V: TRBV28; length: 14; CDR3: ASRTVTGGGNQPQH
J: TRBJ1-5; size: NA; V: TRBV24-1; length: 11; CDR3: ATSGTGGQPQH
J: TRBJ1-1; size: many; V: TRBV2; length: 10; CDR3: ASRDHDTEAF
J: TRBJ1-4; size: few; V: TRBV2; length: 10; CDR3: ASSDPRRPLF
J: TRBJ2-3; size: NA; V: TRBV19; length: 15; CDR3: ASSVKRGASLGDTQY
J: TRBJ1-6; size: few; V: TRBV25-1; length: 14; CDR3: ASSDLTLGYNSPLH
J: TRBJ2-7; size: NA; V: TRBV12-5; length: 10; CDR3: ASGPGPYEQY
J: TRBJ1-3; size: NA; V: TRBV7-8; length: 11; CDR3: ASSQTGGNTIY
J: TRBJ2-5; size: NA; V: TRBV10-3; length: 13; CDR3: ATRDAGGAQETQY
J: TRBJ1-4; size: NA; V: TRBV9; length: 14; CDR3: ASSATVRATNEKLF
J: TRBJ2-1; size: NA; V: TRBV10-1; length: 13; CDR3: ASSPREGTYNEQF
J: TRBJ1-2; size: NA; V: TRBV6-1; length: 12; CDR3: ASSDEWQSYGYT
J: TRBJ1-1; size: NA; V: TRBV27; length: 15; CDR3: ASKPSALGKTNTEAF
J: TRBJ2-7; size: NA; V: TRBV6-6; length: 12; CDR3: ASSRQGASYEQY